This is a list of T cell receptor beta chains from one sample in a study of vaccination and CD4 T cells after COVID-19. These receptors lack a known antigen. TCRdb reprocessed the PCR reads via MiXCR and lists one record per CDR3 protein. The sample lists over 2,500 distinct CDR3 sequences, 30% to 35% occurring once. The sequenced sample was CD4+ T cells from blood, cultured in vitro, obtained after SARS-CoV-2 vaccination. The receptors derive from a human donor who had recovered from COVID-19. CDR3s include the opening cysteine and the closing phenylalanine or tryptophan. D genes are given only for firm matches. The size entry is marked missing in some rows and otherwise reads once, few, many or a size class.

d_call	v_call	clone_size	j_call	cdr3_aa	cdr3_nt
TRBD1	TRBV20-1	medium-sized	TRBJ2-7	CSARYTLGGRPYEQYF	TGCAGTGCTAGATACACACTAGGGGGCCGTCCCTACGAGCAGTACTTC
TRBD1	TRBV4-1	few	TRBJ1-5	CASSPRQGVEQPQHF	TGCGCCAGCAGCCCCCGTCAGGGGGTTGAACAGCCCCAGCATTTT
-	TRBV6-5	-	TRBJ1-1	CASSYQGRMNTEAFF	TGTGCCAGCAGTTACCAGGGACGGATGAACACTGAAGCTTTCTTT
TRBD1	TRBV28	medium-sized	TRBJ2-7	CASNDRDYEQYF	TGTGCCAGCAACGACAGGGACTACGAGCAGTACTTC
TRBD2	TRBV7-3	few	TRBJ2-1	CASSLVTGGLGNEQFF	TGTGCCAGCAGCTTAGTGACGGGGGGGCTGGGCAATGAGCAGTTCTTC
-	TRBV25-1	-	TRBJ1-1	CASTPGGSTEAFF	TGTGCCAGCACCCCGGGGGGGAGCACTGAAGCTTTCTTT
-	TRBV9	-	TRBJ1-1	CASSVAQRGTEAFF	TGTGCCAGCAGCGTAGCCCAGAGGGGGACTGAAGCTTTCTTT
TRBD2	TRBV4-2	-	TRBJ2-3	CASSQGFAVAGRPPSTDTQYF	TGTGCCAGCAGCCAAGGCTTTGCGGTAGCGGGACGTCCGCCTAGCACAGATACGCAGTATTTT
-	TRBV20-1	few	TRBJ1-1	CSAGGRPLGGTEAFF	TGCAGTGCTGGGGGGCGACCCTTAGGAGGCACTGAAGCTTTCTTT
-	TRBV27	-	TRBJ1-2	CASSSGEVYTF	TGTGCCAGCAGTTCCGGGGAGGTCTACACCTTC
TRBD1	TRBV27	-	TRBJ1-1	CASSFGTGEAFF	TGTGCCAGCAGTTTCGGGACAGGTGAAGCTTTCTTT
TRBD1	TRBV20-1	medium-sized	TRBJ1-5	CSAPGQGGYRGNQPQHF	TGCAGTGCTCCGGGACAGGGTGGCTATAGGGGCAATCAGCCCCAGCATTTT
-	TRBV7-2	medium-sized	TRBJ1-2	CASSLGIVGGYTF	TGTGCCAGCAGCTTAGGAATCGTGGGTGGCTACACCTTC
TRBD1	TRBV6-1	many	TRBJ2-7	CASGQGVTYEQYF	TGTGCCAGCGGACAGGGGGTTACCTACGAGCAGTACTTC
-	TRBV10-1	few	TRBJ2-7	CASKPNRERAEQYF	TGCGCCAGCAAGCCGAACAGGGAGCGGGCCGAGCAGTACTTC
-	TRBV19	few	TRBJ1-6	CASSIAASPVGPLHF	TGTGCCAGTAGTATCGCAGCCAGCCCCGTAGGACCCCTCCACTTT
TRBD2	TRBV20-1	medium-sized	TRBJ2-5	CSARVGGFGGFSETQYF	TGCAGTGCTAGAGTGGGAGGGTTCGGAGGTTTCTCGGAGACCCAGTACTTC
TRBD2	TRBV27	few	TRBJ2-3	CARDHSGGRDTQYF	TGTGCCCGCGACCACAGCGGGGGTAGAGATACGCAGTATTTT
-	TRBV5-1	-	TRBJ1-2	CASSLGGENYGYTF	TGCGCCAGCAGCTTGGGCGGGGAAAACTATGGCTACACCTTC
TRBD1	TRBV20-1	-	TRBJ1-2	CSARDPRERTGTGYTF	TGCAGTGCTAGAGATCCACGGGAGCGGACAGGGACCGGCTACACCTTC
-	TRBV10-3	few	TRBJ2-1	CAISGGDGSYNEQFF	TGTGCCATCAGTGGCGGGGACGGCTCCTACAATGAGCAGTTCTTC
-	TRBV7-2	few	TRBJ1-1	CASSLAGRWNTEAFF	TGTGCCAGCAGCTTAGCGGGACGGTGGAACACTGAAGCTTTCTTT
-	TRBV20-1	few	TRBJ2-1	CSAPLPRAVMYNEQFF	TGCAGTGCTCCCCTCCCTAGGGCGGTGATGTACAATGAGCAGTTCTTC
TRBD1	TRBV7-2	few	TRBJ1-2	CASSPDRVYGYTF	TGTGCCAGCAGCCCAGACAGGGTCTATGGCTACACCTTC
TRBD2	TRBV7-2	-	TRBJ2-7	CASSKTSRTVRYEQYF	TGTGCCAGCAGCAAGACTAGCAGAACCGTTCGCTACGAGCAGTACTTC
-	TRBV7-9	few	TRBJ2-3	CASSLAGAYTDTQYF	TGTGCCAGCAGCTTAGCAGGGGCCTACACAGATACGCAGTATTTT
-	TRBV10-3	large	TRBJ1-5	CAISPGLESNQPQHF	TGTGCCATCAGCCCAGGACTCGAAAGTAATCAGCCCCAGCATTTT
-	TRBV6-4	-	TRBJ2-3	CASSERGAARLRTDTQYF	TGTGCCAGCAGTGAGCGGGGAGCGGCACGGCTTCGCACAGATACGCAGTATTTT
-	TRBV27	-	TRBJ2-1	CASSPTGRSYNEQFF	TGTGCCAGCAGTCCCACTGGCCGCTCCTACAATGAGCAGTTCTTC
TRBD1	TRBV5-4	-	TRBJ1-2	CASSTGQGNYGYTF	TGTGCCAGCAGCACTGGACAGGGAAACTATGGCTACACCTTC
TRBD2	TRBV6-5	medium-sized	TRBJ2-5	CASRDSRGGRETQYF	TGTGCCAGCAGGGACTCGCGGGGGGGCCGGGAGACCCAGTACTTC
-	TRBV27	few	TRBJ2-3	CASMGESTDTQYF	TGTGCCAGCATGGGAGAAAGCACAGATACGCAGTATTTT
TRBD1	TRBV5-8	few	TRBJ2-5	CASSARTGGVETQYF	TGTGCCAGCAGCGCAAGGACAGGGGGCGTGGAGACCCAGTACTTC
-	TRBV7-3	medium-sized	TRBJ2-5	CASSLKGAGETQYF	TGTGCCAGCAGCTTAAAAGGGGCCGGGGAGACCCAGTACTTC
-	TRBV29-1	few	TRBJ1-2	CSVHRDGYTF	TGCAGCGTCCACAGGGACGGCTACACCTTC
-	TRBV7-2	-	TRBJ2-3	CASSLTWDTQYF	TGTGCCAGCAGCCTTACGTGGGATACGCAGTATTTT
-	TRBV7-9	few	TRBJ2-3	CASSFRSSDTQYF	TGTGCCAGCAGCTTTAGGAGTTCAGATACGCAGTATTTT
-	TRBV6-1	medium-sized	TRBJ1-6	CASKQPNSPLHF	TGTGCCAGCAAACAGCCTAATTCACCCCTCCACTTT
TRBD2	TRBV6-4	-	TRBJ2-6	CASSDSLGRADGANVLTF	TGTGCCAGCAGTGACTCGTTGGGGAGGGCCGATGGGGCCAACGTCCTGACTTTC
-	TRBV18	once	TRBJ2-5	CASSPKETQYF	TGTGCCAGCTCACCAAAGGAGACCCAGTACTTC
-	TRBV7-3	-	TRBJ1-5	CASSRDFNQPQHF	TGTGCCAGCAGCCGGGACTTTAATCAGCCCCAGCATTTT
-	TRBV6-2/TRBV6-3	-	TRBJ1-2	CASSYTRGTSGYTF	TGTGCCAGCAGTTACACGCGGGGGACATCTGGCTACACCTTC
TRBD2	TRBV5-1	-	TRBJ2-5	CASSLVAAGGRETQYF	TGCGCCAGCAGCTTGGTAGCAGCGGGGGGGCGGGAGACCCAGTACTTC
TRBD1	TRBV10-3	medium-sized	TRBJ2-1	CAISESPGLTGPSYNEQFF	TGTGCCATCAGTGAGTCCCCGGGGTTGACAGGGCCCTCCTACAATGAGCAGTTCTTC
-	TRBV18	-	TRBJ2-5	CASSPRGETQYF	TGTGCCAGCTCACCAAGGGGCGAGACCCAGTACTTC
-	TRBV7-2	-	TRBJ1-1	CASSDLLNTEAFF	TGTGCCAGCAGCGACCTATTGAACACTGAAGCTTTCTTT
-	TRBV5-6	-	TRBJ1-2	CASAPVGFYGYTF	TGTGCCAGCGCTCCTGTGGGGTTCTATGGCTACACCTTC
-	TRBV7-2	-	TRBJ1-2	CASSLNSFGAF	TGTGCCAGCAGCTTAAACAGTTTTGGCGCCTTC
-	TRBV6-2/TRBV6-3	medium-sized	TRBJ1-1	CASKGDRMNTEAFF	TGTGCCAGCAAGGGCGACAGGATGAACACTGAAGCTTTCTTT
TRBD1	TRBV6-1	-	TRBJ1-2	CASRWDRQRGYTF	TGTGCCAGCAGGTGGGACAGGCAGCGAGGCTACACCTTC
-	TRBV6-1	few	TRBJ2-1	CASSHPPGSEQFF	TGTGCCAGCAGCCATCCACCCGGCAGTGAGCAGTTCTTC
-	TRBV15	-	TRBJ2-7	CATSPTRAYEQYF	TGTGCCACCAGCCCCACCAGGGCCTACGAGCAGTACTTC
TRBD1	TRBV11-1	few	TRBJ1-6	CASSAYRDRASPLHF	TGTGCCAGCAGCGCATACCGGGACAGGGCTTCACCCCTCCACTTT
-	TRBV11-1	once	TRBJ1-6	CASSLGWTASPLHF	TGTGCCAGCAGCTTAGGATGGACAGCCTCACCCCTCCACTTT
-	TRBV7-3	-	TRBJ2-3	CASSLKGLLYGGTDTQYF	TGTGCCAGCAGCTTAAAGGGACTGCTTTATGGAGGCACAGATACGCAGTATTTT
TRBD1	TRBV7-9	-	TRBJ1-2	CASSLGGGTAYGYTF	TGTGCCAGCAGCTTAGGAGGTGGGACAGCCTATGGCTACACCTTC
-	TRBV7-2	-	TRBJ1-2	CASSLGHGRRYGYTF	TGTGCCAGCAGCCTCGGACACGGAAGGAGGTATGGCTACACCTTC